This passage covers 17 T cell receptor beta chains from one sample sequenced in a study of T cells after yellow fever vaccination. MiXCR, applied by TCRdb to the 5' RACE reads, yields one record per CDR3 protein. The data show roughly 74,000 distinct CDR3 sequences, more than 5.5% seen once. Sequencing was performed on CD8+ T cells sorted from PBMCs, taken 5 to 6 days after the first yellow fever vaccination. The source of these receptors is a man between 18 and 29 years old who received the YFV17D yellow fever vaccine.

This clonotype appeared a few times. This chain uses TRBV5-1 with TRBJ1-2; D remains ambiguous. This CDR3 comprises 14 residues. V was trimmed by 1 base and J by 6 bases, leaving 13 bases between them. Germline V gene sequence: CDR1 SGHRS, CDR2 YFSETQ. CDR3 nucleotide sequence: TGCGCCAGCAGCTTGATACCGGGTCCGGATGGCTACACCTTC. Translated, it gives CASSLIPGPDGYTF.

This clonotype was counted only a few times. The chain links TRBV20-1 to TRBJ2-3; D gene uncertain. Germline V CDR1 and CDR2: DFQATT, SNEGSKA (reference sequence). This CDR3 has 15 residues. V lost 6 bases, J lost 7 bases, and 23 bases lay in between. The CDR3 loop reads CSARIAPSILYTQYF. For the CDR3, the DNA is TGCAGTGCCCGCATCGCACCCTCCATCCTCTATACGCAGTATTTT.

The chain links TRBV7-9 to TRBJ1-2; tentatively, D is TRBD1 (6 bases). Germline assignment: CDR1 SEHNR and CDR2 FQNEAQ (reference sequence). V gave up 6 bases and J gave up 2 bases, with 16 bases separating them. The CDR3 contains 15 residues. The CDR3 sequence: CASSYGVGANYGYTF. Here the CDR3 DNA reads TGTGCCAGCAGTTACGGTGTGGGGGCAAACTATGGCTACACCTTC. Full variable domain (remainder filled in from reference TRBV7-9 and TRBJ1-2): DTGVSQNPRHKITKRGQNVTFRCDPISEHNRLYWYRQTLGQGPEFLTYFQNEAQLEKSRLLSDRFSAERPKGSFSTLEIQRTEQGDSAMYLCASSYGVGANYGYTFGSGTRLTVV.

Many counts were recorded for this clonotype. The chain couples TRBV29-1 to TRBJ2-3; D unresolved. The germline CDR1 and CDR2 sequences are SQVTM and ANQGSEA. This CDR3 has 11 residues. Trimming took 3 bases from V and 5 from J, leaving 6 bases between them. CDR3: CSVDFGDTQYF. Here the CDR3 DNA reads TGCAGCGTTGACTTCGGAGATACGCAGTATTTT.

This clonotype was seen just once. A much larger clone is a single base away; this may be a read error. The J gene is TRBJ2-2, the V gene TRBV12-3 or TRBV12-4, with TRBD1 as a possible D gene (5 bases). This CDR3 contains 12 residues. Trimming pared 7 bases from V and 6 bases from J, leaving 9 bases between. The CDR3 DNA follows: TGTGCCAGCATTTCAGGGTCCGGGGAGCTGTTTTTT. Translation: CASISGSGELFF.

This rearrangement joins TRBV7-9 to TRBJ2-7, with D possibly called TRBD1 or TRBD2 (7 bases each). Germline V gene data show CDR1 as SEHNR and CDR2 as FQNEAQ (reference sequence). The CDR3 contains 12 residues. The V gene lost 7 bases and the J gene lost 4 bases, with 11 bases spanning the gap. Written as DNA, the CDR3 is TGTGCCAGCACCAGGGGGGGTTACGAGCAGTACTTC. It translates to CASTRGGYEQYF.

This chain uses TRBV3-1 with TRBJ2-5; 10 bases fit TRBD2. Trimming cost V 6 bases and J 2 bases; bases outside gene matches: 9. The CDR3 loop spans 16 amino acids. CDR1 LGHDT and CDR2 YNNKEL come from the germline V gene (reference sequence). The CDR3 DNA reads as TGTGCCAGCAGTCTCGGGGCTAGCGGGGGACAAGAGACCCAGTACTTC. This sequence encodes CASSLGASGGQETQYF.

In the case of this clonotype: A read error may be the cause here, since a much bigger clone is one base away. The chain has TRBV20-1 and TRBJ2-1, with D unresolved. Trimming shortened V by 3 bases and J by 6 bases, and 15 bases separated the two germline ends. This CDR3 has 14 residues. CDR1 is DFQATT, CDR2 SNEGSKA, per germline (reference sequence). The CDR3 here is CSASTEIHCNEQFF. The CDR3, as DNA: TGCAGTGCTAGCACGGAAATCCATTGCAATGAGCAGTTCTTC.

Note on this clonotype: It may be a read error: a sequence one base away is much more abundant. The CDR3, as DNA: TGTGCCACCAGCCAAGAATGGCTCTACGAGCAGTACTTC. Amino acids: CATSQEWLYEQYF. The chain is built from TRBV3-1 and TRBJ2-7, with D unresolved. The CDR3 has 13 amino acids. Germline lookup yields CDR1 LGHDT and CDR2 YNNKEL (reference sequence).

Points on this clonotype: This may be a read error: a much more frequent sequence differs by one nucleotide. V is TRBV9 and J is TRBJ2-3; 9 nucleotides agree with TRBD2. Germline V gene sequence: CDR1 SGDLS, CDR2 YYNGEE. CDR3 length: 15 amino acids. Trimming took 0 bases from V and 4 from J; bases not matched to a gene: 3. CDR3 DNA sequence: TGTGCCAGCAGCGTAGGTGGCGGGGGGGCAGATACGCAGTATTTT. Protein product: CASSVGGGGADTQYF.

Ten or more counts support this clonotype. The chain couples TRBV3-1 to TRBJ2-7; 7 positions agree with TRBD1. The CDR3 runs to 16 residues. After removal of 3 bases from V and 0 bases from J, the junction contained 8 bases not matched to a gene. CDR1 LGHDT and CDR2 YNNKEL come from the germline V gene (reference sequence). For the CDR3, the DNA is TGTGCCAGCAGCCAGAAGACAGGGCCCCTCTCCTACGAGCAGTACTTC. This encodes CASSQKTGPLSYEQYF.

The rearrangement joins TRBV11-1 to TRBJ2-1, with 12 bases matching TRBD1. Unmatched junction bases numbered 13, after V lost 5 bases and J lost 2 bases. In germline, CDR1 is SGHAT, CDR2 FQDESV (reference sequence). CDR3 length: 19 residues. CDR3 loop: CASSPGRDRGLGAYNEQFF. The CDR3 bases are TGTGCCAGCAGCCCAGGGCGGGACAGGGGGCTTGGCGCCTACAATGAGCAGTTCTTC.

This clonotype was picked up many times. J is TRBJ2-3 and V is TRBV5-1, with no clear D. The V and J ends lost 3 bases and 4 bases respectively, with 21 bases between them. The CDR3 contains 17 residues. The germline V gene encodes CDR1 SGHRS and CDR2 YFSETQ. CDR3 in DNA: TGCGCCAGCAGCTCGACGTATACCCGACCCCGGGCAGATACGCAGTATTTT. Protein: CASSSTYTRPRADTQYF.

This clonotype has at least ten counts. CDR3 bases: TGTGCCAGCAGCATCGCCGGGACTTCTGGCTACACCTTC. This sequence encodes CASSIAGTSGYTF. The chain carries TRBV7-9 and TRBJ1-2; perhaps TRBD1 as D (5 bases). This CDR3 has 13 residues. V was trimmed by 5 bases and J by 7 bases, leaving 14 bases between them. Germline V gene data show CDR1 as SEHNR and CDR2 as FQNEAQ (reference sequence). The full variable domain, completed using reference TRBV7-9 and TRBJ1-2, is DTGVSQNPRHKITKRGQNVTFRCDPISEHNRLYWYRQTLGQGPEFLTYFQNEAQLEKSRLLSDRFSAERPKGSFSTLEIQRTEQGDSAMYLCASSIAGTSGYTFGSGTRLTVV.

The J gene is TRBJ2-2, the V gene TRBV4-1, with D unresolved. V lost 4 bases and J 0 bases, leaving 9 bases between the germline ends. This CDR3 is 15 amino acids long. The germline V gene has CDR1 MGHRA and CDR2 YSYEKL. CDR3 DNA sequence: TGCGCCAGCAGCCTTGGATTATCGAACACCGGGGAGCTGTTTTTT. It yields the protein CASSLGLSNTGELFF.

This clonotype was counted ten times or more. The gene calls are TRBV4-3 and TRBJ1-2; D remains unclear. The V end lost 3 bases, the J end lost 0 bases, and 11 bases lay between the germline ends. The CDR3 has 15 amino acids. Per germline, CDR1 LGHNA and CDR2 YSLEER. The CDR3 sequence: CASSQWFNANYGYTF. CDR3 nucleotides: TGCGCCAGCAGCCAGTGGTTCAACGCTAACTATGGCTACACCTTC.

This chain uses TRBV11-1 with TRBJ2-2, with 15 bases aligning to TRBD2. V lost 5 bases, J lost 2 bases, and 9 bases stayed unmatched. This CDR3 contains 19 residues. Germline values: CDR1 SGHAT, CDR2 FQDESV (reference sequence). The CDR3 is CASSPWTSGGAYNTGELFF. Written as DNA, the CDR3 is TGTGCCAGCAGCCCCTGGACTAGCGGGGGGGCGTATAACACCGGGGAGCTGTTTTTT.